This TCR beta chain was retrieved from a study of post-analysis software for immune sequencing data. Study overall: Relapsing-remitting, secondary progressive and progressive-relapsing forms of multiple sclerosis all featured among disease courses. Findings of the study overall: Batch-mates among the samples co-clustered strongly by F measure. Controls had lower frequencies than patients of four or five TRBV segments, which included TRBV5-6, TRBV5-1 and TRBV20-1. Relative to controls, patients with multiple sclerosis showed significantly lower normalized Chao1 diversity.

The J segment lost 3 bases and the V segment lost 0 bases, leaving 5 bases of the junction unmatched. Germline V CDR1 and CDR2: SGHRS, YFSETQ. This CDR3 is built from 15 residues. A note on this clonotype: Its antigen remains unknown.

cDNA libraries of TCR beta carried unique molecular identifiers. Some 500,000 cDNA molecules came from roughly 0.93 to 9.6 million T cells. One entry per CDR3 protein results from TCRdb running MiXCR on the PCR reads. Found here are roughly 540,000 distinct CDR3 sequences, around a third of them singletons; the top ten hold about 6%. Input material: blood. This sequence was found in a girl younger than 18 with multiple sclerosis. The chain links TRBV5-1 to TRBJ2-7; TRBD2 matches 8 bases. The DNA of the CDR3 is TGCGCCAGCAGCTTGGACAGCGGGGGATGCTACGAGCAGTACTTC. Translation gives CASSLDSGGCYEQYF.